This is a list of T cell receptor beta chains from one sample in a study of cytomegalovirus exposure and HLA in healthy donors. Some clones are missing from TCRdb's copy, which holds only in-frame ones; the method was immunoSEQ multiplex PCR. This repertoire shows 100,000 or so clones, about three quarters found once; its top ten account for around 5.3%. The specimen was PBMCs. Receptor source: a man under 40 in good health and CMV-seropositive. Each CDR3 is given with its conserved first and last residue. D genes are given only for firm matches. Expanded clones are given a class, and other clones once, few, many or no size at all.

v_gene	abundance	d_gene	j_gene	CDR3aa	CDR3nt
TRBV6-5	-	-	TRBJ1-1	CASRESRVTEAFF	TGTGCCAGCCGCGAGTCGCGGGTCACTGAAGCTTTCTTT
TRBV11-2	-	-	TRBJ1-5	CASSVNGGHQPQHF	TGTGCCAGCAGCGTAAACGGGGGGCATCAGCCCCAGCATTTT
TRBV27	-	-	TRBJ2-7	CASSFGGTGTYEQYF	TGTGCCAGCAGTTTCGGAGGTACGGGGACCTACGAGCAGTACTTC
TRBV28	-	-	TRBJ2-7	CASSSSTRLRSYEQYF	TGTGCCAGCAGTTCCTCGACCCGACTGCGCTCCTACGAGCAGTACTTC
TRBV4-2	-	-	TRBJ2-7	CASSQDSGLTYEQYF	TGTGCCAGCAGCCAAGATAGCGGATTAACCTACGAGCAGTACTTC
TRBV9	-	TRBD2	TRBJ2-5	CASSVDLAGQETQYF	TGTGCCAGCAGCGTAGATCTAGCGGGGCAAGAGACCCAGTACTTC
TRBV15	-	-	TRBJ2-3	CATSRDLTWGGDTQYF	TGTGCCACCAGCAGAGATCTAACCTGGGGAGGCGATACGCAGTATTTT
TRBV7-2	-	-	TRBJ2-1	CASSLGGNSYNEQFF	TGTGCCAGCAGCTTAGGCGGGAACTCCTACAATGAGCAGTTCTTC
TRBV27	-	TRBD1	TRBJ1-5	CASSFKTGGNQPQHF	TGTGCCAGCAGTTTCAAGACAGGGGGCAATCAGCCCCAGCATTTT
TRBV9	once	-	TRBJ1-1	CASSGGPMNTEAFF	TGTGCCAGCAGCGGCGGCCCGATGAACACTGAAGCTTTCTTT
TRBV27	-	-	TRBJ2-1	CASSLGDTYNEQFF	TGTGCCAGCAGTTTAGGGGACACCTACAATGAGCAGTTCTTC
TRBV4-2	-	TRBD2	TRBJ2-1	CASSPLAGVNNEQFF	TGTGCCAGCAGCCCTTTAGCGGGGGTAAACAATGAGCAGTTCTTC
TRBV2	-	-	TRBJ1-1	CASSVWGDHTEAFF	TGTGCCAGCAGTGTGTGGGGGGATCACACTGAAGCTTTCTTT
TRBV4-1	once	TRBD2	TRBJ2-1	CASSQYNLAGVGNEQFF	TGCGCCAGCAGCCAATACAATCTAGCGGGAGTAGGAAATGAGCAGTTCTTC
TRBV19	few	TRBD2	TRBJ2-7	CASSTPRLAGEVEQYF	TGTGCCAGTAGTACCCCCAGACTAGCGGGAGAAGTGGAGCAGTACTTC
TRBV6-5	-	-	TRBJ2-7	CASSYDSQEPYEQYF	TGTGCCAGCAGTTACGATTCCCAGGAACCCTACGAGCAGTACTTC
TRBV7-3	-	TRBD1	TRBJ2-1	CASSLSLTGDEQFF	TGTGCCAGCAGCTTATCCCTAACAGGGGATGAGCAGTTCTTC
TRBV5-6	once	TRBD2	TRBJ2-2	CASSPQSSGRNTGELFF	TGTGCCAGCAGCCCTCAGTCTAGCGGGAGGAACACCGGGGAGCTGTTTTTT
TRBV28	-	-	TRBJ2-7	CASSLTTYEQYF	TGTGCCAGCAGTTTAACAACCTACGAGCAGTACTTC
TRBV4-2	once	TRBD2	TRBJ2-3	CASSQLAGGTDTQYF	TGTGCCAGCAGCCAGCTAGCGGGGGGCACAGATACGCAGTATTTT
TRBV4-1	-	TRBD2	TRBJ2-5	CASSSQTSGVATQYF	TGCGCCAGCAGTTCTCAGACTAGCGGGGTTGCGACCCAGTACTTC
TRBV6-1	-	TRBD1	TRBJ1-5	CASRGQGDQPQHF	TGTGCCAGCAGGGGACAGGGAGATCAGCCCCAGCATTTT
TRBV7-6	-	TRBD1	TRBJ1-6	CASTQGAHSPLHF	TGTGCCAGCACCCAGGGGGCGCATTCACCCCTCCACTTT
TRBV9	-	TRBD1	TRBJ1-4	CASSVSGTGNEKLFF	TGTGCCAGCAGCGTTTCGGGGACAGGGAACGAAAAACTGTTTTTT
TRBV27	-	TRBD1	TRBJ2-7	CASSFDRDIPYEQYF	TGTGCCAGCAGTTTCGACAGGGACATTCCCTACGAGCAGTACTTC
TRBV4-1	-	-	TRBJ1-5	CASSQSSNQPQHF	TGCGCCAGCAGCCAATCGAGCAATCAGCCCCAGCATTTT
TRBV5-4	-	-	TRBJ2-7	CASTPFAGDYEQYF	TGTGCCAGCACCCCCTTCGCAGGGGACTACGAGCAGTACTTC
TRBV5-1	-	TRBD1	TRBJ1-1	CATGPGQGRFTEAFF	TGCGCCACGGGCCCGGGACAGGGACGATTTACTGAAGCTTTCTTT
TRBV10-3	-	-	TRBJ1-6	CAISDRVHNSPLHF	TGTGCCATCAGTGACAGGGTACATAATTCACCCCTCCACTTT
TRBV29-1	-	TRBD1	TRBJ1-1	CSADRGRNTEAFF	TGCAGCGCGGACAGGGGAAGAAACACTGAAGCTTTCTTT
TRBV5-1	-	TRBD2	TRBJ2-2	CASSPHSGGTNTGELFF	TGCGCCAGCAGCCCCCACAGCGGGGGCACGAACACCGGGGAGCTGTTTTTT
TRBV2	-	-	TRBJ1-1	CASRIEGLNTEASF	TGTGCCAGCAGGATTGAGGGCTTGAACACTGAAGCTTCCTTT
TRBV6-6	-	-	TRBJ1-1	CASILAMNTEAFF	TGTGCCAGCATATTAGCCATGAACACTGAAGCTTTCTTT
TRBV4-3	-	TRBD1	TRBJ2-7	CASSQEDGTGLYEQYF	TGCGCCAGCAGCCAAGAAGATGGGACAGGATTATACGAGCAGTACTTC
TRBV4-1	-	TRBD1	TRBJ1-2	CASSQQTGQNYGYTF	TGCGCCAGCAGCCAACAGACGGGACAGAACTATGGCTACACCTTC
TRBV13	-	TRBD2	TRBJ2-1	CASSPRRREGRNEQFF	TGTGCCAGCAGCCCCCGGAGGCGGGAGGGCCGGAATGAGCAGTTCTTC
TRBV7-6	-	-	TRBJ2-2	CASKAWGQGSTGELFF	TGTGCCAGCAAGGCATGGGGGCAGGGGTCCACCGGGGAGCTGTTTTTT
TRBV2	-	TRBD2	TRBJ2-3	CASKTSGGADTQYF	TGTGCCAGCAAAACTAGCGGGGGGGCAGATACGCAGTATTTT
TRBV10-3	-	-	TRBJ2-7	CATTDKRTDEQYF	TGTGCCACTACGGACAAGAGGACCGACGAGCAGTACTTC
TRBV30	-	-	TRBJ1-2	CAWSRGGRGGYTF	TGTGCCTGGAGTCGCGGGGGTCGGGGTGGCTACACCTTC
TRBV2	few	TRBD1	TRBJ1-1	CAARQGPEAFF	TGTGCAGCTAGACAGGGCCCGGAAGCTTTCTTT
TRBV6-1	-	-	TRBJ1-6	CASSEAPVPPLHF	TGTGCCAGCAGTGAAGCACCGGTTCCACCCCTCCACTTT
TRBV5-1	-	TRBD1	TRBJ1-2	CASSLTMTTGGHGYTF	TGCGCCAGCAGCTTAACCATGACCACAGGGGGCCATGGCTACACCTTC
TRBV27	-	-	TRBJ2-2	CASSLRTELTGELFF	TGTGCCAGCAGTCTCCGGACAGAGTTAACCGGGGAGCTGTTTTTT
TRBV19	-	-	TRBJ1-3	CASSIRGMANTIYF	TGTGCCAGTAGTATCCGGGGGATGGCAAACACCATATATTTT
TRBV10-2	once	-	TRBJ1-2	CASSLLSYGYTF	TGCGCCAGCAGTCTCCTTTCCTATGGCTACACCTTC
TRBV18	-	-	TRBJ2-7	CASSPQRGGDEQYF	TGTGCCAGCTCGCCCCAACGGGGAGGAGACGAGCAGTACTTC
TRBV2	-	-	TRBJ1-2	CARRQGGGYTF	TGTGCCAGACGGCAGGGAGGTGGCTACACCTTC
TRBV11-2	-	-	TRBJ2-2	CASSSTRAGGELFF	TGTGCCAGCAGTTCGACTCGTGCGGGAGGGGAGCTGTTTTTT
TRBV18	-	-	TRBJ1-1	CASTPLGVEGTEAFF	TGTGCCAGCACACCCCTCGGGGTAGAGGGCACTGAAGCTTTCTTT
TRBV4-2	-	TRBD1	TRBJ1-1	CASSQDRVTGMNTEAFF	TGTGCCAGCAGCCAAGATCGGGTGACAGGGATGAACACTGAAGCTTTCTTT
TRBV5-1	-	TRBD2	TRBJ2-5	CASSLAGGQETQYF	TGCGCCAGCAGCTTGGCGGGGGGTCAAGAGACCCAGTACTTC
TRBV27	-	-	TRBJ1-3	CASSHNMGGPGNTIYF	TGTGCCAGCAGCCACAACATGGGGGGGCCTGGAAACACCATATATTTT
TRBV5-1	-	TRBD1	TRBJ2-3	CASSHLGGQGVDTQYF	TGCGCCAGCAGCCATCTAGGAGGACAGGGTGTAGATACGCAGTATTTT
TRBV2	few	-	TRBJ1-1	CASSERGHTEAFF	TGTGCCAGCAGTGAAAGGGGTCACACTGAAGCTTTCTTT
TRBV7-9	-	TRBD1	TRBJ2-2	CASSLGQVRTGELFF	TGTGCCAGCAGCTTGGGACAGGTCAGGACCGGGGAGCTGTTTTTT
TRBV5-1	once	TRBD1	TRBJ1-5	CASSLGPGQGGQPQHF	TGCGCCAGCAGCCTAGGTCCGGGACAGGGTGGCCAGCCCCAGCATTTT
TRBV18	-	-	TRBJ2-5	CATALSEETQYF	TGTGCCACCGCCCTTTCGGAAGAGACCCAGTACTTC
TRBV29-1	few	-	TRBJ2-7	CSSRGGDEQYF	TGCAGCTCACGAGGGGGGGACGAGCAGTACTTC
TRBV9	-	TRBD2	TRBJ2-5	CASSVGGAGRETQYF	TGTGCCAGCAGCGTAGGGGGAGCGGGAAGGGAGACCCAGTACTTC